This entry is about one T cell receptor (beta chain). This record comes from a study of Ad26.COV2.S vaccination and SARS-CoV-2 variants. Study-level background: Donor allocation was to the COV1001 Ad26.COV2.S trial arm. The study gave Ad26.COV2.S intramuscularly, once or twice 56 days apart.

Assay used: immunoSEQ multiplex PCR; TCRdb lists only in-frame clones, some missing. The profile shows 440,000 or so clones, 80% to 95% of them singletons. The length of the CDR3 is 11 residues. Per the germline V gene, CDR1 is SNHLY and CDR2 is FYNNEI. V lost 10 bases and J 3 bases, leaving 9 bases between the germline ends. Treatment indicated: 15 to 20 received Ad26.COV2.S at low or high dose, single or two shots; 5 received placebo; per-sample allocation not given. The investigators took samples on day 63 after the first vaccine or placebo injection. This clonotype was obtained from a person between 18 and 65 years old who received the Ad26.COV2.S COVID-19 vaccine or a placebo. The chain uses TRBV2 and TRBJ1-1; no clear D. The starting material was peripheral blood, obtained in a trial of Ad26.COV2.S vaccine versus placebo. CDR3 protein: CATQVYTEAFF. The CDR3 DNA sequence: TGTGCCACCCAGGTGTACACTGAAGCTTTCTTT.